Listed here are 21 T cell receptor beta chains from one sample, sequenced in a study of cytomegalovirus exposure and HLA in healthy donors. The PCR employed 60 Vbeta primers together with 13 Jbeta primers. Using immunoSEQ multiplex PCR, the repertoire was profiled, and TCRdb retains in-frame clones only, with some absent. The repertoire holds about 160,000 clones, with 60% to 80% as singletons. The sample consisted of PBMCs. The receptors come from a woman aged 25 to 45 in good health and CMV-seronegative.

This chain links TRBV2 with TRBJ2-3; tentative D call: TRBD2 (6 bases). V was pared by 4 bases and J by 5 bases, with 7 bases between. CDR3 size: 12 residues. The germline V gene encodes CDR1 SNHLY and CDR2 FYNNEI. The CDR3 reads CASSGGEDTQYF. The CDR3 DNA follows: TGTGCCAGCAGTGGCGGGGAAGATACGCAGTATTTT.

V usage is TRBV6-6 and J usage is TRBJ2-7; 7 bases fit TRBD2. The CDR3 has 14 residues. V was clipped by 2 bases and J by 3 bases; unmatched bases: 4. The germline gives CDR1 MNHNY, CDR2 SVGAGI (reference sequence). CDR3 DNA sequence: TGTGCCAGCAGTTACGCCGGGACTAACTACGAGCAGTACTTC. This gives the protein CASSYAGTNYEQYF.

The chain recombines TRBV11-2 with TRBJ2-5; 7 bases are shared with TRBD2. J was trimmed by 0 bases and V by 5 bases; bases with no gene match: 6. This CDR3 region has 15 residues. Germline V CDR1 and CDR2: SGHAT, FQNNGV. CDR3 DNA sequence: TGTGCCAGCAGCCACCCAGGACTAGACCAAGAGACCCAGTACTTC. Amino acids: CASSHPGLDQETQYF.

The gene calls are TRBV29-1 and TRBJ1-1; 8 positions agree with TRBD1. V lost 4 bases, J lost 5 bases, and 6 bases stayed unmatched. CDR3 length: 13 amino acids. The germline CDR1 and CDR2 sequences are SQVTM and ANQGSEA. In DNA form, the CDR3 reads TGCAGCGTTGCCCGACAGGGGAAAACTGAAGCTTTCTTT. Translation: CSVARQGKTEAFF.

J is TRBJ2-3 and V is TRBV30, with TRBD2 identical over 7 bases. The CDR3 is 14 amino acids. Unmatched junction bases numbered 6, after V lost 3 bases and J lost 3 bases. Germline V CDR1 and CDR2: GTSNPN, SVGIG (reference sequence). CDR3 coding DNA: TGTGCCTGGAGGAAAGCGGGATGGACAGATACGCAGTATTTT. Its translation: CAWRKAGWTDTQYF. Filled out from reference TRBV30 and TRBJ2-3, the complete variable domain reads SQTIHQWPATLVQPVGSPLSLECTVEGTSNPNLYWYRQAAGRGLQLLFYSVGIGQISSEVPQNLSASRPQDRQFILSSKKLLLSDSGFYLCAWRKAGWTDTQYFGPGTRLTVL.

The V and J genes are TRBV5-4 and TRBJ2-5, with TRBD2 matching over 8 bases. The CDR3 totals 15 residues. CDR1 and CDR2 from the germline V gene are SGHNT and YYREEE (reference sequence). The V and J ends lost 3 bases and 4 bases, in that order; junction bases with no gene match: 8. The CDR3 sequence: CASSSTGGPRETQYF. The CDR3 DNA sequence: TGTGCCAGCAGCTCGACGGGGGGGCCGCGAGAGACCCAGTACTTC.

The genes are TRBV27 and TRBJ2-7; 8 nucleotides line up with TRBD1. This CDR3 contains 16 residues. The V gene's germline CDR1 is MNHEY and CDR2 SMNVEV (reference sequence). Germline trimming cut 1 base from V and 0 bases from J; bases unmatched to any gene: 5. CDR3: CASSLFAGGGSYEQYF. The DNA of the CDR3 is TGTGCCAGCAGTTTATTTGCAGGGGGCGGCTCCTACGAGCAGTACTTC.

The chain carries TRBV19 and TRBJ1-1, with 7 nucleotides matching TRBD1. Germline V gene data show CDR1 as LNHDA and CDR2 as SQIVND (reference sequence). Trimming took 9 bases from V and 1 from J; bases not matched to a gene: 5. CDR3 size: 13 residues. DNA of the CDR3: TGTGCCAGCAGGGACAGCCCGAACACTGAAGCTTTCTTT. Amino acid sequence: CASRDSPNTEAFF.

The sample holds one count of this clone. The gene calls are TRBV4-1 and TRBJ1-1; D might be TRBD1 (6 bases). Trimming shortened V by 4 bases and J by 4 bases, and 13 bases separated the two germline ends. This CDR3 spans 14 amino acids. Germline V gene sequence: CDR1 MGHRA, CDR2 YSYEKL. CDR3 coding DNA: TGCGCCAGCAGCCCCGATGGGGGCCTCACTGAAGCTTTCTTT. Translating it yields CASSPDGGLTEAFF.

The V and J genes are TRBV5-1 and TRBJ2-2, with D hard to call. This CDR3 is built from 15 residues. Deletions cut 0 bases from V and 0 bases from J, with 6 bases between. The germline gives CDR1 SGHRS, CDR2 YFSETQ. Here the CDR3 reads CASSLEQPNTGELFF. CDR3 nucleotides: TGCGCCAGCAGCTTGGAACAGCCGAACACCGGGGAGCTGTTTTTT. Full variable domain (outside the CDR3, taken from reference TRBV5-1 and TRBJ2-2): KAGVTQTPRYLIKTRGQQVTLSCSPISGHRSVSWYQQTPGQGLQFLFEYFSETQRNKGNFPGRFSGRQFSNSRSEMNVSTLELGDSALYLCASSLEQPNTGELFFGEGSRLTVL.

A word on this clone: At one end, the junction sequence differs from germline, possibly due to a read error. Other DNA sequences in this sample translate to the same CDR3. The chain employs TRBV15 and TRBJ2-3; D possibly corresponds to TRBD1 (6 bases). CDR3 length equals 14 residues. CDR1 LNHNV and CDR2 YYDKDF come from the germline V gene (reference sequence). The CDR3: CATSRDNRADTQYF. The CDR3 bases are TGTGCCACCAGCAGAGATAACAGGGCGGATACACAGTATTTT.

The chain links TRBV2 to TRBJ1-1, with TRBD1 matching over 7 bases. The CDR3 has 13 amino acids. CDR1 is SNHLY, CDR2 FYNNEI, per germline. J was trimmed by 2 bases and V by 6 bases; bases with no gene match: 3. CDR3 in DNA: TGTGCCAGCAGGGGACAGTTTAACACTGAAGCTTTCTTT. This translates into CASRGQFNTEAFF.

In its sample, this clone was seen a few times. The chain joins TRBV5-8 to TRBJ1-1; D might be TRBD1 (6 bases). V lost 3 bases and J lost 9, with 24 bases in between. Germline lookup yields CDR1 SGHTS and CDR2 YDEGEE. There are 16 residues in the CDR3. The CDR3 loop reads CASSSLSGTIIDKAFF. In nucleotides, the CDR3 is TGTGCCAGCAGCTCCCTCTCCGGGACAATCATAGATAAAGCTTTCTTT.

This chain joins TRBV9 and TRBJ1-1; tentative D call: TRBD1 (5 bases). Trimming removed 3 bases at V and 0 bases at J, with 18 bases between. Germline V CDR1 and CDR2: SGDLS, YYNGEE. The CDR3 is 17 amino acids. The CDR3 bases are TGTGCCAGCAGCGCCCCTTTGGGGGGAGTAATGAACACTGAAGCTTTCTTT. This codes for CASSAPLGGVMNTEAFF.

CDR3 loop: CASSTRDRVGTEAFF. The CDR3, as DNA: TGTGCCAGCAGTACCCGGGACAGGGTCGGCACTGAAGCTTTCTTT. J is TRBJ1-1 and V is TRBV6-1, with TRBD1 matching 9 bases. Germline V lookup: CDR1 MNHNS, CDR2 SASEGT. This CDR3 comprises 15 residues. Trimming cost V 5 bases and J 4 bases; bases outside gene matches: 8.

The chain joins TRBV7-2 to TRBJ1-5; possible D gene TRBD1, 5 bases. The CDR3 has 12 amino acids. With 8 bases removed from V and 5 bases from J, the gap between germline ends came to 10 bases. Germline CDR1 SGHTA, CDR2 FQGNSA. CDR3 residues: CASGDLDQPQHF. The DNA of the CDR3 is TGTGCCAGCGGGGACTTGGATCAGCCCCAGCATTTT. Full variable domain (rest looked up from reference TRBV7-2 and TRBJ1-5): GAGVSQSPSNKVTEKGKDVELRCDPISGHTALYWYRQSLGQGLEFLIYFQGNSAPDKSGLPSDRFSAERTGGSVSTLTIQRTQQEDSAVYLCASGDLDQPQHFGDGTRLSIL.

The chain uses TRBV30 and TRBJ1-5; weak D call: TRBD1 (6 bases). Per the germline V gene, CDR1 is GTSNPN and CDR2 is SVGIG (reference sequence). CDR3 length: 15 amino acids. V was shortened by 0 bases and J by 6 bases, with 15 bases between the two germline ends. The CDR3 region has the DNA TGTGCCTGGAGTGTACAGGGTCTAGGGGGTCAGCCCCAGCATTTT. Encoded protein: CAWSVQGLGGQPQHF. Full variable domain (rest looked up from reference TRBV30 and TRBJ1-5): SQTIHQWPATLVQPVGSPLSLECTVEGTSNPNLYWYRQAAGRGLQLLFYSVGIGQISSEVPQNLSASRPQDRQFILSSKKLLLSDSGFYLCAWSVQGLGGQPQHFGDGTRLSIL.

In its sample, this clone is medium-sized. The rearrangement uses TRBV7-9 and TRBJ2-3, with TRBD2 matching 10 bases. J gave up 4 bases and V 5 bases, and 6 bases lay outside the gene matches. CDR1 is SEHNR, CDR2 FQNEAQ, per germline (reference sequence). This CDR3 is 15 amino acids long. CDR3 sequence: CASSEITSGADTQYF. CDR3 coding DNA: TGTGCCAGCAGCGAAATCACTAGCGGGGCAGATACGCAGTATTTT.

The rearrangement links TRBV9 to TRBJ1-6; the D gene is possibly TRBD1 (5 bases). V lost 3 bases to trimming and J lost 10 bases, with 17 bases between them. This CDR3 is built from 15 residues. Germline V gene lookup returns CDR1 SGDLS and CDR2 YYNGEE. DNA for the CDR3: TGTGCCAGCAGCGGGGGGGTGACTCCAAGCTCACCCCTCCACTTT. Translating gives CASSGGVTPSSPLHF.

This sequence joins TRBV10-3 and TRBJ1-1, with D possibly being TRBD1 (6 bases). V lost 3 bases to trimming and J lost 5 bases, with 13 bases between them. CDR1 ENHRY and CDR2 SYGVKD come from the germline V gene. The CDR3 is made up of 14 amino acids. This CDR3 reads CAISETRGGTEAFF. CDR3 DNA: TGTGCCATCAGTGAAACGAGAGGGGGAACTGAAGCTTTCTTT.

The V and J genes are TRBV18 and TRBJ2-7, with TRBD1 matching 8 bases. V gave up 6 bases and J gave up 1 base; unmatched junction bases: 5. Germline CDR1 and CDR2: KGHSH and LQKENI. This CDR3 has 14 amino acids. The DNA for the CDR3 is TGTGCCAGCTCGGGTTGGACAGGGTCCTACGAGCAGTACTTC. Translating gives CASSGWTGSYEQYF.